This entry lists 23 T cell receptor beta chains sequenced from one sample in a study of control samples from healthy donors and cancer patients. Using immunoSEQ multiplex PCR, the repertoire was profiled, and TCRdb retains in-frame clones only, with some absent. The repertoire holds tens of thousands of clones, 92% seen once, with less than 2% in the top ten. The sample was PBMCs. The receptors originated from a man in his forties or fifties with colorectal cancer.

The chain carries TRBV6-5 and TRBJ2-7; 8 bases are shared with TRBD2. Germline V lookup: CDR1 MNHEY, CDR2 SVGAGI. J gave up 0 bases and V 9 bases, and 10 bases lay outside the gene matches. The CDR3 is 15 amino acids. The CDR3 here is CASFTSGGSSYEQYF. The CDR3 nucleotides are TGTGCCAGTTTCACAAGCGGGGGTAGCTCCTACGAGCAGTACTTC.

The chain joins TRBV5-6 to TRBJ2-1, with 8 bases that match TRBD1. The CDR3 is 15 amino acids. Germline CDR1 is SGHDT and CDR2 is YYEEEE. Germline trimming cut 4 bases from V and 3 bases from J; bases unmatched to any gene: 6. CDR3 residues: CASSGQGPLYNEQFF. The CDR3 coding sequence is TGTGCCAGCAGCGGACAGGGACCTCTCTACAATGAGCAGTTCTTC.

The V and J genes are TRBV7-2 and TRBJ2-1; D possibly corresponds to TRBD1 (5 bases). The germline CDR1 and CDR2 sequences are SGHTA and FQGNSA. This CDR3 spans 14 amino acids. The V end lost 7 bases, the J end lost 0 bases, and 10 bases lay between the germline ends. CDR3 sequence reads: CASTTELSYNEQFF. In DNA form, the CDR3 reads TGTGCCAGCACGACAGAGCTCTCCTACAATGAGCAGTTCTTC.

This chain uses TRBV10-2 with TRBJ2-1; 7 bases line up with TRBD2. Per the germline V gene, CDR1 is WSHSY and CDR2 is SAAADI. The CDR3 loop spans 12 amino acids. The CDR3 region has the DNA TGCACTATTCAGGGAGGGCACAATGAGCAGTTCTTC. Residues: CTIQGGHNEQFF.

This chain links TRBV18 with TRBJ1-1; D is perhaps TRBD1 (5 bases). The germline V and J ends were trimmed by 1 base and 1 base, with 7 bases remaining between them. The CDR3 runs to 14 residues. Germline V gives CDR1 KGHSH, CDR2 LQKENI. In DNA form, the CDR3 reads TGTGCCAGCTCACCACAGGGGACGAACACTGAAGCTTTCTTT. Amino acids: CASSPQGTNTEAFF.

V and J are TRBV30 and TRBJ1-1, with D hard to call. V shed 5 bases and J shed 2 bases, with 12 bases lying between them. Per the germline V gene, CDR1 is GTSNPN and CDR2 is SVGIG (reference sequence). CDR3 size: 13 residues. CDR3 nucleotides: TGTGCCTGGGCTAAAGTCATAAACACTGAAGCTTTCTTT. Protein: CAWAKVINTEAFF. Drawing the rest from reference TRBV30 and TRBJ1-1, the complete variable domain is SQTIHQWPATLVQPVGSPLSLECTVEGTSNPNLYWYRQAAGRGLQLLFYSVGIGQISSEVPQNLSASRPQDRQFILSSKKLLLSDSGFYLCAWAKVINTEAFFGQGTRLTVV.

This rearrangement joins TRBV6-6 to TRBJ1-1; no definite D call. CDR3 size: 14 residues. The germline V gene encodes CDR1 MNHNY and CDR2 SVGAGI (reference sequence). V gave up 7 bases and J gave up 0 bases, with 12 bases separating them. The CDR3 is CASTKTRLNTEAFF. Written as DNA, the CDR3 is TGTGCCAGCACCAAAACACGGTTGAACACTGAAGCTTTCTTT.

A single count supports this clone. V is TRBV9 and J is TRBJ2-3, with 9 bases matching TRBD2. The CDR3 consists of 18 residues. V dropped 0 bases and J dropped 5; count of bases not matched to a gene: 13. Per germline, CDR1 SGDLS and CDR2 YYNGEE. The CDR3 coding sequence is TGTGCCAGCAGCGTAGCTACGTTGAGCGGGGGGTCGGGAGATACGCAGTATTTT. This translates into CASSVATLSGGSGDTQYF. The full variable domain, completed using reference TRBV9 and TRBJ2-3, is DSGVTQTPKHLITATGQRVTLRCSPRSGDLSVYWYQQSLDQGLQFLIQYYNGEERAKGNILERFSAQQFPDLHSELNLSSLELGDSALYFCASSVATLSGGSGDTQYFGPGTRLTVL.

The V call is TRBV7-9, the J call TRBJ2-3; maybe TRBD2 (5 bases). CDR1 is SEHNR and CDR2 is FQNEAQ in the germline V gene (reference sequence). The V and J ends lost 5 bases and 3 bases respectively, with 15 bases between them. CDR3 length: 15 amino acids. The CDR3 here is CASSPLGIGTDTQYF. DNA of the CDR3: TGTGCCAGCAGCCCCCTCGGGATAGGGACAGATACGCAGTATTTT.

Comments on this clone: The sample carries other DNA sequences with the same CDR3. The chain carries TRBV16 and TRBJ2-5; TRBD2 aligns across 8 bases. There are 16 residues in the CDR3. The germline CDR1 and CDR2 sequences are KGHSY and FQNENV. V shed 0 bases, J shed 5 bases, and the junction held 8 bases outside the gene matches. The CDR3 is CASSQSGAGGTETQYF. For the CDR3, the DNA is TGTGCCAGCAGCCAATCTGGGGCGGGAGGAACGGAGACCCAGTACTTC.

The V call is TRBV7-2, the J call TRBJ2-3; 12 bases are a match to TRBD2. There are 17 residues in the CDR3. Germline assignment: CDR1 SGHTA and CDR2 FQGNSA. Unmatched junction bases numbered 3, after V lost 2 bases and J lost 0 bases. The CDR3 protein is CASSLRTSGISTDTQYF. The CDR3 bases are TGTGCCAGCAGCTTACGGACTAGCGGGATTAGCACAGATACGCAGTATTTT.

This chain links TRBV7-2 with TRBJ2-3, with D uncertain. V was clipped by 1 base and J by 4 bases, with 6 bases between them. This CDR3 has 13 amino acids. Germline assignment: CDR1 SGHTA and CDR2 FQGNSA. The CDR3 is CASSLVPPDTQYF. CDR3 nucleotide sequence: TGTGCCAGCAGCTTAGTTCCCCCAGATACGCAGTATTTT.

The genes are TRBV2 and TRBJ2-5, with D tentatively TRBD1 or TRBD2 (5 bases each). V shed 7 bases and J shed 0 bases, with 15 bases lying between them. The CDR3 loop spans 15 amino acids. The germline V gene encodes CDR1 SNHLY and CDR2 FYNNEI. Here the CDR3 reads CASTHSGTNQETQYF. The CDR3 nucleotides are TGTGCCAGCACCCATTCTGGGACCAACCAAGAGACCCAGTACTTC.

The chain carries TRBV18 and TRBJ2-2, with 7 bases that match TRBD1. Germline lookup yields CDR1 KGHSH and CDR2 LQKENI. CDR3 length: 14 residues. J gave up 1 base and V 4 bases, and 0 bases lay outside the gene matches. The CDR3 reads CASSRQGNTGELFF. The CDR3 DNA reads TGTGCCAGCTCACGACAGGGGAACACCGGGGAGCTGTTTTTT.

The rearrangement links TRBV4-1 to TRBJ1-3; tentative D call: TRBD1 (6 bases). The germline V gene encodes CDR1 MGHRA and CDR2 YSYEKL. Trimming removed 1 base at V and 4 bases at J, with 11 bases between. The CDR3 has 15 amino acids. As DNA, the CDR3 is TGCGCCAGCAGCCAAGTCTGGGGGCTCGGAAACACCATATATTTT. It encodes CASSQVWGLGNTIYF.

This rearrangement joins TRBV19 to TRBJ2-7; TRBD1 matches at 8 bases. The junction had 6 bases not matched to a gene; V was cut back by 4 bases and J by 4 bases. Per germline, CDR1 LNHDA and CDR2 SQIVND (reference sequence). The CDR3 is 14 amino acids. The CDR3 DNA is TGTGCCAGTAGTACCACAGGGGGAAGGTACGAGCAGTACTTC. This translates into CASSTTGGRYEQYF.

Points on this clone: This sample includes further DNA sequences coding for the same CDR3. V and J are TRBV13 and TRBJ2-1, with 8 bases identical to TRBD2. This CDR3 has 16 amino acids. Germline V gene lookup returns CDR1 PRHDT and CDR2 FYEKMQ (reference sequence). The trim removed 5 bases at V and 0 bases at J, leaving 6 bases unmatched. CDR3 nucleotides: TGTGCCAGCAGCGCCCTAGCGGGTAGCTCCTACAATGAGCAGTTCTTC. Its translation: CASSALAGSSYNEQFF.

The chain has TRBV7-3 and TRBJ2-3; TRBD2 might be the D (5 bases). Germline lookup yields CDR1 SGHTA and CDR2 FQGTGA. The CDR3 loop spans 15 amino acids. V gave up 1 base and J gave up 2 bases, with 10 bases separating them. The CDR3 spells CASSLSSALTDTQYF. The CDR3, as DNA: TGTGCCAGCAGCTTAAGTAGCGCTCTCACAGATACGCAGTATTTT.

The chain combines TRBV5-1 with TRBJ1-1; D gene unclear. The germline V and J ends were trimmed by 4 bases and 1 base, with 11 bases remaining between them. The CDR3 totals 14 residues. Per the germline V gene, CDR1 is SGHRS and CDR2 is YFSETQ. The chain's CDR3 is CASSLSGGNTEAFF. CDR3 in DNA: TGCGCCAGCAGCCTCTCGGGAGGGAACACTGAAGCTTTCTTT.

The chain has TRBV13 and TRBJ2-1; 9 bases fit TRBD2. The germline V gene has CDR1 PRHDT and CDR2 FYEKMQ (reference sequence). After removal of 6 bases from V and 3 bases from J, the junction contained 6 bases not matched to a gene. The CDR3 loop spans 15 amino acids. The CDR3 sequence: CASSPSGGLYNEQFF. The DNA of the CDR3 is TGTGCCAGCAGTCCAAGCGGGGGGCTCTACAATGAGCAGTTCTTC.

V is TRBV9 and J is TRBJ2-1; D is possibly TRBD1 or TRBD2 (5 bases each). V lost 0 bases and J lost 5, with 6 bases in between. The CDR3 runs to 13 residues. Germline V gene data show CDR1 as SGDLS and CDR2 as YYNGEE. The CDR3 bases are TGTGCCAGCAGCGTAGGAGGGGACAATGAGCAGTTCTTC. Encoded protein: CASSVGGDNEQFF.

The gene calls are TRBV19 and TRBJ2-2; D possibly corresponds to TRBD1 (7 bases). Trimming cost V 0 bases and J 6 bases, with 8 bases left between them. CDR3 length: 14 residues. Germline values: CDR1 LNHDA, CDR2 SQIVND (reference sequence). This CDR3 is CASSIDRGAGELFF. The DNA for the CDR3 is TGTGCCAGTAGTATAGACAGGGGGGCCGGGGAGCTGTTTTTT.

The CDR3 is CASTGGGLAGGTGETQYF. The CDR3 nucleotides are TGTGCCAGCACCGGCGGGGGACTAGCGGGGGGTACAGGAGAGACCCAGTACTTC. The chain employs TRBV7-2 and TRBJ2-5; TRBD2 matches at 15 bases. V lost 7 bases to trimming and J lost 4 bases; unmatched junction nucleotides: 13. CDR3 length: 18 residues. Germline V gene lookup returns CDR1 SGHTA and CDR2 FQGNSA.